This T cell receptor (beta chain) appears in the sequencing data of a study of technical replicates of blood from several donors. The ends were cut back, 3 bases at V and 4 bases at J, with 9 bases in the middle. CDR1 and CDR2 from the germline V gene are SEHNR and FQNEAQ (reference sequence). This CDR3 comprises 13 residues. Clones were sequenced by immunoSEQ multiplex PCR, and TCRdb holds only the in-frame ones, with some missing. The sample lists almost 70,000 clones, about 90% occurring once. V gene TRBV7-9 combines with J gene TRBJ1-2, with D uncertain. The material sequenced was PBMCs. The sequence was collected from a human donor in good health. Some clones in this sample may be carry-over from other donors' samples. DNA for the CDR3: TGTGCCAGCAGCTTTGAACAGACCTATGGCTACACCTTC. Protein: CASSFEQTYGYTF.